A single sample gave rise to the 31 T cell receptor beta chains below, sequenced in a study of Graves' ophthalmopathy and Graves' hyperthyroidism. The TCR beta CDR3 regions underwent amplification from RNA transcripts. Amplification began with first-round RT-PCR using HTBI primers, then second-round multiplex PCR was performed. TCRdb used MiXCR to reprocess the multiplex PCR reads, holding one entry per CDR3 protein. The sample consists of about 640,000 distinct CDR3 sequences, more than 40% of them appearing once. The sequenced material came from peripheral blood. These receptors all come from an adult man with Graves' ophthalmopathy.

This clonotype was detected ten times or more. This chain connects TRBV7-2 to TRBJ2-5; D uncertain. Trimming left V 4 bases short and J 5 bases short, with 11 bases between. CDR3 size: 13 residues. Germline CDR1 reads SGHTA; CDR2 reads FQGNSA. As DNA, the CDR3 is TGTGCCAGCAGCTCCCCCCCCCGGGAGACCCAGTACTTC. Encoded protein: CASSSPPRETQYF. The variable domain in full, completed from reference TRBV7-2 and TRBJ2-5, reads GAGVSQSPSNKVTEKGKDVELRCDPISGHTALYWYRQSLGQGLEFLIYFQGNSAPDKSGLPSDRFSAERTGGSVSTLTIQRTQQEDSAVYLCASSSPPRETQYFGPGTRLLVL.

V is TRBV6-6 and J is TRBJ2-7, with D perhaps TRBD1 (5 bases). The CDR3 runs to 16 residues. CDR1 MNHNY and CDR2 SVGAGI come from the germline V gene (reference sequence). V lost 0 bases and J 2 bases, leaving 14 bases between the germline ends. The CDR3 region has the DNA TGTGCCAGCAGTTACTCTGACAGTTGGTCCCCCTACGAGCAGTACTTC. Translating it yields CASSYSDSWSPYEQYF.

The chain uses TRBV4-2 and TRBJ2-2; unclear D gene. V was pared by 1 base and J by 6 bases, with 9 bases between. The CDR3 is made up of 14 amino acids. Germline V lookup: CDR1 LGHNA, CDR2 YNFKEQ. DNA for the CDR3: TGTGCCAGCAGCCAAGTTTATCGGTCCGGGGAGCTGTTTTTT. As protein: CASSQVYRSGELFF.

Many counts were recorded for this clonotype. The V and J genes are TRBV7-8 and TRBJ1-6, with D perhaps TRBD1 (5 bases). Trimming removed 5 bases from V and 7 bases from J, with 12 bases in between. Germline CDR1 SGHVS, CDR2 FQNEAQ. The CDR3 sequence is 14 residues long. The CDR3 bases are TGTGCCAGCAGCCTCGGTGGGGGGAATTCACCCCTCCACTTT. It is translated as CASSLGGGNSPLHF.

This clonotype was picked up a small number of times. The CDR3 region is CAISESEGANVLTF. The CDR3 region has the DNA TGTGCCATCAGTGAGTCTGAAGGAGCCAACGTCCTGACTTTC. The chain couples TRBV10-3 to TRBJ2-6; the D is unclear. Trimming removed 0 bases from V and 7 bases from J, with 7 bases in between. This CDR3 contains 14 residues. Germline V gene lookup returns CDR1 ENHRY and CDR2 SYGVKD.

This clonotype was seen many times. The CDR3 is CASSQGATLAAGYTF. The CDR3 DNA sequence: TGTGCCAGCAGCCAAGGGGCGACACTCGCGGCTGGCTACACCTTC. The rearrangement joins TRBV14 to TRBJ1-2; D unresolved. CDR3 length: 15 residues. CDR1 and CDR2 from the germline V gene are SGHDN and FVKESK. Trimming shortened V by 1 base and J by 7 bases, and 16 bases separated the two germline ends.

At least ten counts were recorded for this clonotype. This chain joins TRBV7-8 and TRBJ2-5, with a weak D call TRBD2 (6 bases). Deletions cut 5 bases from V and 5 bases from J, with 18 bases between. The CDR3 runs to 15 residues. Germline V lookup: CDR1 SGHVS, CDR2 FQNEAQ. Written as DNA, the CDR3 is TGTGCCAGCAGCACCCGAACTAGGAGGGACGAGACCCAGTACTTC. It codes for CASSTRTRRDETQYF.

Many counts were recorded for this clonotype. The chain combines TRBV10-3 with TRBJ1-1, with TRBD1 matching over 7 bases. Germline CDR1 and CDR2: ENHRY and SYGVKD. This CDR3 has 15 amino acids. J gave up 4 bases and V 3 bases, and 8 bases lay outside the gene matches. In DNA, the CDR3 is TGTGCCATCAGTGAAGCAGGGGGAGTGGTCACTGAAGCTTTCTTT. As protein: CAISEAGGVVTEAFF.

This clonotype appeared many times. The V gene is TRBV10-3, the J gene TRBJ1-2; possibly TRBD1 for D (5 bases). The V gene lost 10 bases and the J gene lost 6 bases, with 21 bases spanning the gap. In germline, CDR1 is ENHRY, CDR2 SYGVKD. The CDR3 length is 14 residues. The CDR3 sequence: CASKPGPNSDGYTF. CDR3 sequence (DNA): TGTGCCAGCAAGCCGGGACCTAATTCGGATGGCTACACCTTC.

This clonotype has ten or more counts. This chain connects TRBV10-3 to TRBJ2-2; D possibly matches TRBD1 or TRBD2 (5 bases each). CDR3 length: 15 residues. Germline V gene lookup returns CDR1 ENHRY and CDR2 SYGVKD. V dropped 3 bases and J dropped 3 bases, with 11 bases sitting between them. CDR3 nucleotides: TGTGCCATCAGTGAAACCGGGACCCACACCGGGGAGCTGTTTTTT. Its protein is CAISETGTHTGELFF.

Many counts were recorded for this clonotype. The CDR3 reads CASSSSTQETQYF. The CDR3 bases are TGTGCCAGCAGCTCTAGCACCCAAGAGACCCAGTACTTC. The chain employs TRBV7-9 and TRBJ2-5; a possible D gene is TRBD2 (5 bases). This CDR3 contains 13 residues. Germline V gives CDR1 SEHNR, CDR2 FQNEAQ (reference sequence). Trimming took off 4 bases at V and 1 base at J, with 7 bases between the two ends.

The CDR3 loop is CASSTGNRGNTEAFF. The DNA for the CDR3 is TGCGCCAGCAGCACGGGAAACAGGGGGAACACTGAAGCTTTCTTT. The chain uses TRBV5-1 and TRBJ1-1; 7 bases are a match to TRBD1. CDR1 is SGHRS, CDR2 YFSETQ, per germline. With 4 bases clipped from V and 1 base from J, the junction kept 7 bases outside the gene matches. The CDR3 covers 15 residues.

This sequence joins TRBV20-1 and TRBJ2-5, with 7 bases aligning to TRBD2. CDR1 is DFQATT, CDR2 SNEGSKA, per germline (reference sequence). J was trimmed by 4 bases and V by 3 bases; bases with no gene match: 14. The CDR3 consists of 16 residues. The CDR3 DNA follows: TGCAGTGCTAGTGATCTCGAGCGGGATCAACGAGAGACCCAGTACTTC. This translates into CSASDLERDQRETQYF.

This chain connects TRBV29-1 to TRBJ2-7, with 12 bases matching TRBD2. This CDR3 has 14 residues. CDR1 and CDR2 from the germline V gene are SQVTM and ANQGSEA. Losses at the gene ends were 7 bases for V and 2 bases for J; bases not matched to a gene: 6. The CDR3 sequence: CSGVPSGGAYEQYF. The CDR3 DNA reads as TGCAGCGGTGTCCCTAGCGGGGGGGCCTACGAGCAGTACTTC.

V usage is TRBV5-1 and J usage is TRBJ1-2; D is possibly TRBD1 (6 bases). Germline V lookup: CDR1 SGHRS, CDR2 YFSETQ. The V end lost 4 bases, the J end lost 6 bases, and 16 bases lay between the germline ends. The CDR3 sequence is 14 residues long. CDR3 in DNA: TGCGCCAGCAGCCAAAGGGGGGGGTCCCATGGCTACACCTTC. Protein product: CASSQRGGSHGYTF.

This clonotype has a handful of counts. The chain links TRBV5-1 to TRBJ2-2; TRBD1 matches at 8 bases. V lost 0 bases to trimming and J lost 2 bases; unmatched junction nucleotides: 6. CDR3 length: 17 amino acids. Germline V lookup: CDR1 SGHRS, CDR2 YFSETQ. The CDR3 nucleotides are TGCGCCAGCAGCTTGGCCCTGGACAGGGTAAACACCGGGGAGCTGTTTTTT. Protein sequence: CASSLALDRVNTGELFF. The full variable domain, in which reference TRBV5-1 and TRBJ2-2 provide the parts outside the CDR3, is KAGVTQTPRYLIKTRGQQVTLSCSPISGHRSVSWYQQTPGQGLQFLFEYFSETQRNKGNFPGRFSGRQFSNSRSEMNVSTLELGDSALYLCASSLALDRVNTGELFFGEGSRLTVL.

This clonotype was counted ten times or more. The V and J genes are TRBV7-2 and TRBJ2-6; 10 bases line up with TRBD2. The V and J ends lost 6 bases and 0 bases, in that order; junction bases with no gene match: 2. CDR1 is SGHTA, CDR2 FQGNSA, per germline. CDR3 length: 16 residues. The CDR3 nucleotides read TGTGCCAGCAGGAGGACTAGCGGCTCTGGGGCCAACGTCCTGACTTTC. Translating it yields CASRRTSGSGANVLTF.

The CDR3: CASSDLRGAGNTIYF. CDR3 DNA sequence: TGTGCCAGCAGTGACCTGCGGGGGGCTGGAAACACCATATATTTT. The chain links TRBV25-1 to TRBJ1-3, with D possibly matching TRBD1 (5 bases). CDR3 length: 15 amino acids. Germline loops: CDR1 MGHDK, CDR2 SYGVNS. The V and J ends lost 3 bases and 2 bases respectively, with 11 bases between them.

This clonotype was seen more than once but under ten times. No conserved phenylalanine or tryptophan is present at the end of the CDR3, so a read error is the likely explanation. The limits of the CDR3 on the DNA are not certain, so only TCRdb's listed CDR3 is given. The chain joins TRBV14 to TRBJ1-2. A total of 11 residues make up the CDR3, ends included. CDR1 is SGHDN and CDR2 is FVKESK in the germline V gene. CDR3 sequence: CASSQGLDYSY.

This chain links TRBV29-1 with TRBJ2-6; 8 positions match TRBD1. Germline-derived CDR1 and CDR2 are SQVTM and ANQGSEA. The CDR3 has 16 residues. Trimming cost V 7 bases and J 0 bases; bases outside gene matches: 8. The CDR3 sequence is CSATGTGLSGANVLTF. The CDR3, as DNA: TGCAGCGCAACAGGGACAGGCCTCTCTGGGGCCAACGTCCTGACTTTC.

The chain links TRBV9 to TRBJ2-6; D is possibly TRBD1 (6 bases). Trimming stripped 0 bases from V and 6 bases from J, with 10 bases between. The CDR3 contains 15 residues. The germline gives CDR1 SGDLS, CDR2 YYNGEE. This CDR3 reads CASSVETGLANVLTF. CDR3 nucleotide sequence: TGTGCCAGCAGCGTAGAAACAGGGTTGGCCAACGTCCTGACTTTC.

On this clonotype itself: The CDR3 end shows no conserved phenylalanine or tryptophan, and so a read error is likely. J is TRBJ1-1 and V is TRBV6-4, with D possibly TRBD1 on 6 matching bases. Per germline, CDR1 MRHNA and CDR2 SNTAGT. The CDR3 totals 15 residues. V was shortened by 3 bases and J by 3 bases, with 14 bases between the two germline ends. CDR3 DNA: TGTGCCAGCAGTGAAGGGGGGGGGCCCCACACTGAAGCTTTCCTT. It encodes CASSEGGGPHTEAFL.

This clonotype occurred many times. The chain combines TRBV7-2 with TRBJ2-5; 16 bases are a match to TRBD2. The CDR3 is 19 amino acids. V trimming: 4 bases; J trimming: 5 bases; junction bases outside the gene matches: 13. Per the germline V gene, CDR1 is SGHTA and CDR2 is FQGNSA. The CDR3: CASSSLGLAGGPKVETQYF. CDR3 coding DNA: TGTGCCAGCAGCTCTCTGGGACTAGCGGGGGGGCCAAAGGTGGAGACCCAGTACTTC.

At least ten counts were recorded for this clonotype. The chain joins TRBV9 to TRBJ2-5, with D perhaps matching TRBD1 (5 bases). V was shortened by 0 bases and J by 5 bases, with 14 bases between the two germline ends. Germline V gives CDR1 SGDLS, CDR2 YYNGEE. The CDR3 sequence is 15 residues long. CDR3 sequence reads: CASSVGAFKGETQYF. Written as DNA, the CDR3 is TGTGCCAGCAGCGTAGGAGCGTTCAAGGGGGAGACCCAGTACTTC.

On this clonotype itself: The junction does not match germline at one end; this may be a read error. This chain links TRBV4-1 with TRBJ2-5; TRBD2 aligns across 7 bases. This CDR3 is built from 14 residues. Germline V gene lookup returns CDR1 MGHRA and CDR2 YSYEKL. CDR3 sequence reads: CASSLMTSWENQYF. CDR3 coding DNA: TGCGCCAGCAGTCTAATGACTAGCTGGGAGAACCAGTACTTC.

This rearrangement joins TRBV10-3 to TRBJ2-5; D call uncertain. This CDR3 is built from 14 residues. The V end was cut by 1 base, the J end by 4 bases, with 10 bases between. The V gene's germline CDR1 is ENHRY and CDR2 SYGVKD. The CDR3 spells CAISEWGNLETQYF. CDR3 DNA sequence: TGTGCCATCAGTGAGTGGGGTAATTTAGAGACCCAGTACTTC.

In its sample, this clonotype was seen a few times. V usage is TRBV19 and J usage is TRBJ2-5, with 10 bases matching TRBD2. The germline V gene encodes CDR1 LNHDA and CDR2 SQIVND (reference sequence). J was trimmed by 0 bases and V by 5 bases; bases with no gene match: 9. CDR3 size: 17 residues. In DNA form, the CDR3 reads TGTGCCAGTAGTCTCCCGAGACTAGCGGGCCACCAAGAGACCCAGTACTTC. Translation: CASSLPRLAGHQETQYF.

This clonotype was counted ten times or more. This chain connects TRBV10-3 to TRBJ1-1, with 8 nucleotides matching TRBD1. Germline V CDR1 and CDR2: ENHRY, SYGVKD. The trim removed 6 bases at V and 5 bases at J, leaving 8 bases unmatched. The CDR3 runs 14 residues. The CDR3 protein is CAIRLTGVETEAFF. The CDR3 DNA reads as TGTGCCATCAGGTTGACAGGGGTGGAAACTGAAGCTTTCTTT.

In its sample, this clonotype was seen once. This chain connects TRBV7-3 to TRBJ1-3; maybe TRBD1 (6 bases). The CDR3 is 15 amino acids. Germline V gene sequence: CDR1 SGHTA, CDR2 FQGTGA. With 4 bases removed from V and 8 bases from J, the gap between germline ends came to 18 bases. Here the CDR3 reads CASSSGPGDGHTIYF. The DNA for the CDR3 is TGTGCCAGCAGCTCAGGGCCAGGGGATGGCCACACCATATATTTT.

This chain links TRBV19 with TRBJ1-6; a weak D match, TRBD1 (5 bases). The V gene's germline CDR1 is LNHDA and CDR2 SQIVND (reference sequence). The CDR3 sequence is 13 residues long. V lost 3 bases to trimming and J lost 7 bases, with 7 bases between them. The CDR3 spells CASSMGPNSPLHF. CDR3 bases: TGTGCCAGTAGTATGGGGCCAAATTCACCCCTCCACTTT.

This clonotype was counted many times. The CDR3 here is CASSPGKASGYTF. The CDR3 nucleotides read TGTGCCAGCAGCCCAGGGAAGGCTTCTGGCTACACCTTC. This rearrangement joins TRBV12-3 or TRBV12-4 to TRBJ1-2; possible D gene TRBD1, 5 bases. Trimming cost V 6 bases and J 7 bases, with 15 bases left between them. This CDR3 has 13 residues.